The T cell receptor (beta chain) under discussion was sequenced for a study of blood T cell repertoires in COVID-19 (dated by TCRdb to about 2020). Background for the entire study: Collaborator samples came from the United States, Italy and Spain and covered acute and convalescent phases of COVID-19. The material from the prospective study consisted of cDNA or gDNA derived from T cells, B-cell-depleted T cells, or PBMCs. Subjects who had been exposed to COVID-19, were actively infected with it, or had recovered from it provided the deeply sampled blood TCRbeta repertoires that made up the dataset. A freely available public database, intended as a resource for researchers studying the immune response to SARS-CoV-2, is where the repertoires were released. Samples were obtained from the ongoing ImmuneRACE study (first 160 participants) and from 1,254 subjects provided by 6 global collaborators. A de-identified subject ID, COVID-19 status, age in years and sex were almost always included in the sample metadata. HLA class I and class II types, where available, came from metadata supplied by the sample provider rather than from assay-based typing.

Turning to this clone: The specificity of this receptor is unknown. Per-nucleotide qualities are absent, and no much larger clonotype sits a single base away.

From its cysteine to its phenylalanine, the CDR3 spans 19 amino acids. Kept here is only the CDR3 DNA, which spans 57 bases and is read in frame from base 1. Trimming removed 3 bases from V and 0 bases from J, leaving 26 bases between the germline ends. The germline V gene (reference sequence) supplies CDR1 DFQATT and CDR2 SNEGSKA. The immunoSEQ Assay, a bias-controlled multiplex PCR, was used to amplify TCRbeta CDR3 regions from genomic DNA. The study's own analysis went as follows. Within the assay, amplification of reference gene primers was used to estimate how many nucleated cells each sample contained. To quantify the absolute abundance of each unique TCRbeta CDR3 rearrangement, sequence reads were collapsed and filtered. Productive Simpson clonality was computed per sample as the square root of Simpson's diversity index over productive rearrangements. TCRdb limited this immuneACCESS table to in-frame rearrangements with V and J called. A share of clones is missing; checked studies link under half to unresolved V genes, and the rest is unexplained. V and J calls and clone size come straight from that table; D and trimming were deduced from the DNA. The sample contains about 350,000 clones, about 88% of them found a single time. The ten largest clones represent roughly 6.6% of the sample.

At one collaborating source in Seattle, patients were enrolled during active infection and were followed longitudinally through the course of disease. The collaborating institutions used their own protocols to collect whole blood in K2EDTA tubes. For TCRbeta analysis, collaborators shipped samples in one of three forms: frozen whole blood, isolated PBMCs, or DNA extracted from either of those sample types. The paper's findings and limits, for the study overall: The quantity of clinical and demographic metadata differed by source and by participant and was supplied without curation.

The specimen was peripheral blood. The receptor was derived from a woman in her sixties with COVID-19, enrolled during active disease. The chain links TRBV20-1 with TRBJ1-2; no D gene can be assigned with confidence. The CDR3 amino acid sequence is: CSASSRTARTPGSNYGYTF. The DNA is TGCAGTGCTAGTTCGCGGACGGCCCGGACCCCGGGGTCTAACTATGGCTACACCTTC.